The 16 T cell receptor beta chains presented below share a single source sample, sequenced in a study of CD8 T cells in Susac syndrome. RNA, at about 0.5 to 1 ug, was reverse transcribed with random hexamers. TCRdb analysed the immunoSEQ multiplex PCR reads with MiXCR anew, one entry per CDR3 protein. The data show 300,000 to 350,000 distinct CDR3 sequences, 92% seen once. The material sequenced was CD4+ T cells from PBMCs. Source of these receptors: a human donor with multiple sclerosis.

The chain couples TRBV19 to TRBJ2-7; TRBD2 matches at 9 bases. The V gene end was trimmed by 4 bases and the J gene end by 5 bases; junction bases not matched to a gene: 15. The CDR3 is 17 residues long. Germline V gene data show CDR1 as LNHDA and CDR2 as SQIVND (reference sequence). The CDR3 nucleotides read TGTGCCAGTAGTACTGCGGGAGGGCTCACCCTCGCCGACGAGCAGTACTTC. Translation: CASSTAGGLTLADEQYF.

The CDR3 nucleotides are TGCGCCAGCAGTCAATCCTCCCTCGACAGGGAGCGAGGAGCTTTCTTT. Encoded protein: CASSQSSLDRERGAFF. The chain carries TRBV23-1 and TRBJ1-1; 7 bases fit TRBD1. TRBV23-1 is an open reading frame, and its role is uncertain. There are 16 residues in the CDR3. With V trimmed by 0 bases and J by 10 bases, 14 bases remained unmatched.

The rearrangement joins TRBV6-5 to TRBJ2-5; D assignment may be TRBD1 or TRBD2 (5 bases each). The CDR3 has 11 amino acids. V lost 0 bases, J lost 13 bases, and 9 bases lay in between. Germline V gene sequence: CDR1 MNHEY, CDR2 SVGAGI. The CDR3 bases are TGTGCCAGCAGTTACTCGGGGACGTTGTACTTC. Its translation: CASSYSGTLYF.

The rearrangement uses TRBV3-1 and TRBJ1-1, with D perhaps matching TRBD1 (6 bases). Per germline, CDR1 LGHDT and CDR2 YNNKEL (reference sequence). Trimming stripped 1 base from V and 11 bases from J, with 23 bases between. The CDR3 has 16 amino acids. The CDR3 protein is CASSQAPGDTGGSAFF. In DNA form, the CDR3 reads TGTGCCAGCAGCCAAGCCCCAGGGGATACGGGGGGGTCGGCTTTCTTT.

This clonotype has only one observation. This chain joins TRBV7-8 and TRBJ2-5, with a tentative D call TRBD2 (5 bases). Trimming left V 3 bases short and J 5 bases short, with 13 bases between. The CDR3 extends over 14 amino acids. CDR1 is SGHVS, CDR2 FQNEAQ, per germline. The CDR3 nucleotides are TGTGCCAGCAGCTTGTGGGAGTGGCGGGAGACCCAGTACTTC. Protein sequence: CASSLWEWRETQYF.

The rearrangement joins TRBV7-9 to TRBJ2-1; TRBD1 or TRBD2 may be the D gene (5 bases each). V lost 4 bases to trimming and J lost 0 bases, with 7 bases between them. The CDR3 runs 14 residues. The germline V gene encodes CDR1 SEHNR and CDR2 FQNEAQ (reference sequence). The CDR3, as DNA: TGTGCCAGCAGCTCCGGGGCCTCCTACAATGAGCAGTTCTTC. Its translation is CASSSGASYNEQFF.

This clonotype appeared once. The rearrangement joins TRBV12-3 or TRBV12-4 to TRBJ2-7; D remains unclear. This CDR3 spans 14 amino acids. The V end was cut by 6 bases, the J end by 5 bases, with 17 bases between. The CDR3 is CASSLFSPPHEQYF. In DNA form, the CDR3 reads TGTGCCAGCAGCCTCTTTAGCCCTCCCCACGAGCAGTACTTC.

The rearrangement joins TRBV29-1 to TRBJ2-5; D might be TRBD2 (6 bases). The CDR3 covers 13 residues. Germline CDR1 and CDR2: SQVTM and ANQGSEA. With 4 bases removed from V and 1 base from J, the gap between germline ends came to 10 bases. This CDR3 is CSVGVSGQETQYF. DNA for the CDR3: TGCAGCGTTGGTGTTAGCGGCCAAGAGACCCAGTACTTC.

This clonotype was picked up a small number of times. The chain joins TRBV3-1 to TRBJ1-1; D not resolved. The germline V and J ends were trimmed by 0 bases and 0 bases, with 5 bases remaining between them. Germline CDR1 reads LGHDT; CDR2 reads YNNKEL (reference sequence). The CDR3 loop spans 14 amino acids. CDR3 region: CASSQDRLNTEAFF. CDR3 DNA: TGTGCCAGCAGCCAAGACCGGCTGAACACTGAAGCTTTCTTT.

The chain joins TRBV14 to TRBJ1-1; tentatively, D is TRBD1 (6 bases). Germline loops: CDR1 SGHDN, CDR2 FVKESK. The CDR3 runs 15 residues. V was trimmed by 4 bases and J by 3 bases, leaving 15 bases between them. DNA for the CDR3: TGTGCCAGCAGCCCGGCGATCAGGGGTTACACTGAAGCTTTCTTT. Protein: CASSPAIRGYTEAFF. Filled out from reference TRBV14 and TRBJ1-1, the complete variable domain reads EAGVTQFPSHSVIEKGQTVTLRCDPISGHDNLYWYRRVMGKEIKFLLHFVKESKQDESGMPNNRFLAERTGGTYSTLKVQPAELEDSGVYFCASSPAIRGYTEAFFGQGTRLTVV.

The rearrangement links TRBV20-1 to TRBJ2-5, with 9 bases identical to TRBD1. Trimming cost V 6 bases and J 1 base; bases outside gene matches: 9. From germline, CDR1 is DFQATT and CDR2 SNEGSKA (reference sequence). This CDR3 contains 15 residues. Written as DNA, the CDR3 is TGCAGTGCCGCCTGGGGACAGGGATCCCAAGAGACCCAGTACTTC. As protein: CSAAWGQGSQETQYF.

The chain recombines TRBV4-3 with TRBJ2-2; D not certain. The V end was cut by 0 bases, the J end by 6 bases, with 8 bases between. This CDR3 is built from 14 residues. Germline V CDR1 and CDR2: LGHNA, YSLEER. The CDR3 nucleotides read TGCGCCAGCAGCCAAGATCCGGCGTCCGGGGAGCTGTTTTTT. Its translation: CASSQDPASGELFF.

CDR3 residues: CASSSGTVMNTEAFF. CDR3 nucleotide sequence: TGTGCCAGCAGCTCTGGGACAGTGATGAACACTGAAGCTTTCTTT. J is TRBJ1-1 and V is TRBV7-9; 7 bases fit TRBD1. With V trimmed by 4 bases and J by 0 bases, 5 bases remained unmatched. CDR1 and CDR2 (germline): SEHNR, FQNEAQ (reference sequence). The CDR3 length is 15 residues.

Written as DNA, the CDR3 is TGCGCCAGCAGCTCGGGACAGTCCTACGAGCAGTACTTC. Translation gives CASSSGQSYEQYF. The chain couples TRBV5-1 to TRBJ2-7; 7 positions match TRBD1. Germline values: CDR1 SGHRS, CDR2 YFSETQ. The CDR3 consists of 13 residues. V lost 3 bases and J lost 1; bases outside the gene matches: 1.

The CDR3, as DNA: TGCGCCAGCAGCCAAGATCGGGGGGGACCACGACTATGGTCCTACAATGAGCAGTTCTTC. It encodes CASSQDRGGPRLWSYNEQFF. This chain links TRBV4-1 with TRBJ2-1; 8 nucleotides agree with TRBD2. Germline V gives CDR1 MGHRA, CDR2 YSYEKL. Trimming at V came to 0 bases and at J to 1 base, leaving 14 bases not matched to a gene. There are 20 residues in the CDR3.

This clonotype appeared a single time. V usage is TRBV7-9 and J usage is TRBJ1-1; tentative D call: TRBD1 (5 bases). Germline V CDR1 and CDR2: SEHNR, FQNEAQ (reference sequence). The CDR3 has 14 amino acids. The V and J ends lost 3 bases and 8 bases respectively, with 16 bases between them. The CDR3 DNA reads as TGTGCCAGCAGCTTGCCCCCTACGGGGACGGAAGCTTTCTTT. It is translated as CASSLPPTGTEAFF. Complete variable domain (other parts from reference TRBV7-9 and TRBJ1-1): DTGVSQNPRHKITKRGQNVTFRCDPISEHNRLYWYRQTLGQGPEFLTYFQNEAQLEKSRLLSDRFSAERPKGSFSTLEIQRTEQGDSAMYLCASSLPPTGTEAFFGQGTRLTVV.